A selection of T cell receptor beta chains follows, all from one sample in a study of T cell changes during pregnancy in multiple sclerosis. The table came from immunoSEQ multiplex PCR; TCRdb's copy has only in-frame clones and leaves some out. This sample has around 40,000 clones, with roughly nine tenths found just once. The sample here was CD4+ T cells from peripheral blood mononuclear cells, taken before pregnancy. The receptors were sampled from a female donor with multiple sclerosis, enrolled in a pregnancy study. CDR3s include the opening cysteine and the closing phenylalanine or tryptophan. D genes are given only for firm matches. Size tells how often a clone was seen (once, few, many) or the class of an expanded clone, and some rows leave it out.

J | D | length | size | V | CDR3 | DNA
TRBJ1-2 | . | 15 | . | TRBV5-6 | CASTFVGRLYYGYTF | TGTGCCAGCACCTTCGTGGGCAGGCTGTACTATGGCTACACCTTC
TRBJ1-2 | . | 14 | . | TRBV5-8 | CASSLKVLSPGRTF | TGTGCCAGCAGCTTGAAGGTCCTGTCGCCAGGCCGCACCTTC
TRBJ2-5 | . | 11 | once | TRBV20-1 | CSAGSKETQYF | TGCAGTGCTGGGAGTAAAGAGACCCAGTACTTC
TRBJ2-3 | . | 13 | . | TRBV6-4 | CASSRGSTDTQYF | TGTGCCAGCAGCCGGGGGAGCACAGATACGCAGTATTTT
TRBJ2-7 | TRBD1 | 14 | . | TRBV7-3 | CASSRDRGTYEQYF | TGTGCCAGCAGCAGAGACAGGGGTACCTACGAGCAGTACTTC
TRBJ2-5 | TRBD2 | 13 | . | TRBV30 | CAWSRGLAETQYF | TGTGCCTGGAGTCGGGGACTAGCTGAGACCCAGTACTTC
TRBJ1-6 | . | 13 | few | TRBV2 | CAGRPSPNSPLHF | TGTGCCGGCCGACCTAGCCCGAATTCACCCCTCCACTTT
TRBJ2-1 | TRBD1 | 13 | . | TRBV11-3 | CASTSTGGGEQFF | TGTGCCAGCACTTCGACAGGGGGGGGTGAGCAGTTCTTC
TRBJ1-3 | . | 16 | . | TRBV4-3 | CASSQQGQTSGNTIYF | TGCGCCAGCAGCCAACAAGGACAGACCTCTGGAAACACCATATATTTT
TRBJ1-2 | TRBD1 | 16 | . | TRBV7-9 | CASSLTGSMVLYGYTF | TGTGCCAGCAGCCTGACAGGGTCCATGGTGTTATATGGCTACACCTTC
TRBJ2-5 | . | 15 | . | TRBV6-6 | CASSYSSAQQETQYF | TGTGCCAGCAGTTACTCGTCGGCACAGCAAGAGACCCAGTACTTC
TRBJ1-1 | . | 13 | . | TRBV11-2 | CASSLGQDTEAFF | TGTGCCAGCAGCTTAGGACAGGACACTGAAGCTTTCTTT
TRBJ1-2 | . | 15 | . | TRBV7-3 | CASSKDLGQADGYTF | TGTGCCAGCAGCAAGGACCTGGGGCAGGCGGATGGCTACACCTTC
TRBJ1-1 | . | 13 | . | TRBV29-1 | CSVSPSGDTEAFF | TGCAGCGTTTCCCCTTCGGGGGACACTGAAGCTTTCTTT
TRBJ2-3 | TRBD2 | 14 | once | TRBV7-2 | CASSLGLAGGTQYF | TGTGCCAGCAGCTTGGGACTAGCGGGGGGTACGCAGTATTTT
TRBJ2-7 | . | 19 | . | TRBV9 | CASSPRNGVWGGLDYEQYF | TGTGCCAGCAGCCCCAGAAATGGAGTATGGGGGGGCCTCGATTACGAGCAGTACTTC
TRBJ2-3 | TRBD2 | 17 | . | TRBV18 | CASSPFPSGGATDTQYF | TGTGCCAGCTCACCATTCCCTAGCGGGGGGGCAACGGATACGCAGTATTTT
TRBJ2-5 | TRBD2 | 16 | . | TRBV6-5 | CASSYSGGGLQETQYF | TGTGCCAGCAGTTACTCGGGGGGAGGGCTTCAAGAGACCCAGTACTTC